The rows below give T cell receptor beta chains drawn from one sample of a study of blood T cell repertoires in COVID-19. Sequencing was performed with immunoSEQ multiplex PCR; in TCRdb, only in-frame clones are kept and a portion is missing. The repertoire holds roughly 100,000 clones, with around 86% as singletons. Sequenced sample: peripheral blood. These receptors all come from a man older than 75 with acute or convalescent COVID-19. Both conserved end residues are part of each CDR3. Size values are once, few and many counts, or a class for expanded clones, and some rows have none.

J gene,V gene,clone size,CDR3 protein
TRBJ2-3,TRBV27,.,CASSSITDTQYF
TRBJ2-7,TRBV6-2/TRBV6-3,.,CASSPSGRGGEQYF
TRBJ2-7,TRBV7-6,few,CASSSSGTSGRYEQYF
TRBJ2-3,TRBV18,.,CASSPRTGGTDTQYF
TRBJ2-5,TRBV6-2/TRBV6-3,.,CASSYAGLAGLRETQYF
TRBJ2-7,TRBV6-5,.,CASSMDSHSYEQYF
TRBJ2-1,TRBV7-3,.,CASSGGRTSYNEQFF
TRBJ2-7,TRBV6-5,.,CASSPAGGPSYEQYF
TRBJ1-4,TRBV4-3,.,CASSLLGGPEKLFF
TRBJ2-7,TRBV11-2,.,CASSSQGYEQYF
TRBJ2-7,TRBV28,.,CASRSGTGVFEQYF
TRBJ1-4,TRBV7-2,.,CASSLAGQGPEKLFF
TRBJ2-1,TRBV7-3,.,CASSPGYGEQFF
TRBJ1-2,TRBV2,few,CASSAGTGEDGYTF
TRBJ1-1,TRBV6-2/TRBV6-3,.,CASSVNQGYAFF
TRBJ1-2,TRBV28,.,CASSPHQGRGGRGYTF
TRBJ2-4,TRBV27,.,CASSSLAGGAKNIQYF
TRBJ2-1,TRBV5-1,.,CASSLYNEQFF
TRBJ2-2,TRBV7-3,.,CASSFQGGTGELFF
TRBJ1-1,TRBV6-6,.,CASSYGATRNTEAFF
TRBJ2-7,TRBV5-1,.,CASSLGGYEQYF
TRBJ1-1,TRBV28,.,CASSLGPMNTEAFF
TRBJ2-2,TRBV27,.,CASSRPGAGELFF
TRBJ2-3,TRBV3-1/TRBV3-2,.,CASSHSPDRPSDTQYF
TRBJ2-1,TRBV15,.,CATSTPTSGRYNEQFF